This T cell receptor beta chain was captured by sequencing in a study of tumor and adjacent non-tumor tissue in lung cancer. Study information: The cohort had about a dozen adenocarcinoma, 2 squamous cell and 1 small cell patients. Patients were aged roughly 31 to 76, nine to eleven men and a handful of women, stage I to III. Regarding the study as a whole: Top 100 clones took a larger repertoire share in normal lung. Tumor tissue had significantly higher TCR diversity than normal lung.

No cell sorting was done before RNA was extracted from the tissue. The CDR3 contains 11 residues. This clonotype turned up a few times. Its antigen remains unidentified. A modified ARM-PCR protocol with three rounds of nested PCR amplified TCRbeta. TCRdb independently ran MiXCR on the multiplex PCR reads; one entry per CDR3 protein. The sample comprises more than 85,000 distinct CDR3 sequences, about three fifths of which are singletons, and around 15% rests with the top ten. This chain connects TRBV12-3 or TRBV12-4 to TRBJ2-7; D call uncertain. Sequencing was carried out using lung tumor tissue. The sequence was collected from a man between 70 and 80 years old with non-small cell lung cancer. In DNA form, the CDR3 reads TGTGCAGGCAGCCAGGAACGGGAGCAGTACTTC. Encoded protein: CAGSQEREQYF.